The next 27 T cell receptor beta chains were all read from a single sample in a study of T cell repertoires in cytomegalovirus infection (dated by TCRdb to between 2017 and 2020). The intended sense of this specimen's treatment or condition label: in vitro stimulation with specific CMV peptide epitopes to enrich CMV-specific T cells. No antigen is known for these receptors. The instrument was an Illumina HiSeq 1500. Using fastp at Q25 and MiXCR, TCRdb reprocessed the public reads and kept productive beta chains. Entries are consolidated by CDR3 protein sequence, retaining the most common genes and DNA. For this sample there are about 920,000 distinct CDR3 sequences; around 30% appear just once. Around an eighth of the sample rests with the top ten. The source was cultured CD8+ T cells from PBMCs, collected from culture after CMV antigen stimulation. These receptors came from a human donor in good health (CMV status not recorded). Some clones in this sample may be carry-over from other donors' samples.

V and J are TRBV6-5 and TRBJ1-2; TRBD1 agrees at 8 bases. Trimming at V came to 11 bases and at J to 8 bases, leaving 10 bases not matched to a gene. The germline V gene encodes CDR1 MNHEY and CDR2 SVGAGI. CDR3 length: 12 amino acids. The CDR3 is CASLDRGGGYTF. CDR3 in DNA: TGTGCCTCCCTAGACAGGGGCGGGGGCTACACCTTC.

The sample holds many counts of this clonotype. The chain links TRBV7-2 to TRBJ1-5, with 7 bases matching TRBD1. J lost 7 bases, V lost 1 base, and 10 bases had no gene match. Germline CDR1 is SGHTA and CDR2 is FQGNSA. The length of the CDR3 is 16 residues. For the CDR3, the DNA is TGTGCCAGCAGCTTAGTAAGGCAGGGGGTAAGACAGCCCCAGCATTTT. Amino acids: CASSLVRQGVRQPQHF.

This clonotype was picked up a small number of times. The gene calls are TRBV7-9 and TRBJ1-4; 9 nucleotides align to TRBD1. V lost 3 bases to trimming and J lost 8 bases; unmatched junction nucleotides: 4. Germline V gives CDR1 SEHNR, CDR2 FQNEAQ (reference sequence). The CDR3 totals 14 residues. The DNA for the CDR3 is TGTGCCAGCAGCTTCTGGGACAGGGACGAAAAACTGTTTTTT. Its protein product is CASSFWDRDEKLFF.

The CDR3 spells CASSQESGAFNEQFF. CDR3 nucleotides: TGCGCCAGCAGCCAAGAGAGCGGGGCCTTCAATGAGCAGTTCTTC. The rearrangement joins TRBV4-3 to TRBJ2-1; 7 bases agree with TRBD2. The germline V gene encodes CDR1 LGHNA and CDR2 YSLEER. V was pared by 0 bases and J by 6 bases, with 5 bases of the junction left unmatched. CDR3 length: 15 residues.

This clonotype was seen a few times. The rearrangement links TRBV19 to TRBJ1-1; D possibly corresponds to TRBD1 (5 bases). The CDR3 extends over 15 amino acids. V shed 6 bases and J shed 4 bases, with 18 bases lying between them. Germline CDR1 is LNHDA and CDR2 is SQIVND (reference sequence). CDR3: CASRGAIRWTTEAFF. CDR3 DNA: TGTGCCAGTAGAGGGGCGATCCGATGGACCACTGAAGCTTTCTTT.

On this clonotype: At one end the junction does not follow the germline gene, possibly because of a read error. Written as DNA, the CDR3 is TGCGCCAGCTGCCAACTAGCGGGGGAGACAGATACGCAGTATTTT. It specifies CASCQLAGETDTQYF. This chain links TRBV4-1 with TRBJ2-3; TRBD2 matches 11 bases. The CDR3 has 15 residues. Germline assignment: CDR1 MGHRA and CDR2 YSYEKL.

This clonotype was counted only a few times. The gene calls are TRBV29-1 and TRBJ2-2, with a possible D match to TRBD2 (6 bases). CDR1 is SQVTM, CDR2 ANQGSEA, per germline. With 0 bases removed from V and 8 bases from J, the gap between germline ends came to 16 bases. The CDR3 runs 15 residues. As DNA, the CDR3 is TGCAGCGTTGAAGATTTAATATCGACTAGTGGGGAGCTGTTTTTT. Translating it yields CSVEDLISTSGELFF.

This clonotype occurred many times. V usage is TRBV7-3 and J usage is TRBJ1-1; 8 positions agree with TRBD1. The CDR3 covers 15 residues. V shed 0 bases and J 4 bases; nucleotides not matched to a gene: 4. Germline CDR1 SGHTA, CDR2 FQGTGA. The CDR3 region has the DNA TGTGCCAGCAGCTTAACGGAACAGGGGGGCACTGAAGCTTTCTTT. Its translation is CASSLTEQGGTEAFF.

This chain joins TRBV12-5 and TRBJ2-5; TRBD1 or TRBD2 may be the D gene (5 bases each). CDR3 length equals 13 residues. Germline CDR1 LGHNT, CDR2 FRNRAP. Trimming pared 1 base from V and 8 bases from J, leaving 11 bases between. This CDR3 reads CASGLGRGETQYF. The CDR3 bases are TGTGCTAGTGGTTTGGGCCGAGGGGAAACCCAGTACTTC.

This clonotype was found a few times. The gene calls are TRBV12-3 or TRBV12-4 and TRBJ1-4; 8 nucleotides line up with TRBD1. CDR3 length equals 14 residues. Unmatched junction bases numbered 5, after V lost 3 bases and J lost 8 bases. Here the CDR3 reads CASSFQGAGEKLFF. The CDR3 nucleotides are TGTGCCAGCAGTTTTCAGGGGGCAGGGGAAAAACTGTTTTTT.

This clonotype came up a few times. This sequence joins TRBV20-1 and TRBJ1-6; tentative D call: TRBD1 (6 bases). Looked up from germline, CDR1 is DFQATT and CDR2 is SNEGSKA (reference sequence). V gave up 5 bases and J gave up 6 bases, with 20 bases separating them. The CDR3 spans 16 residues. DNA for the CDR3: TGCAGTGCTCGACGACCGGACAGCTCCGTTAATTCACCCCTCCACTTT. Translating gives CSARRPDSSVNSPLHF.

This clonotype appeared a few times. The V gene is TRBV24-1, the J gene TRBJ2-3, with D uncertain. The CDR3 is made up of 11 amino acids. Trimming left V 8 bases short and J 1 base short, with 3 bases between. Per the germline V gene, CDR1 is KGHDR and CDR2 is SFDVKD. The CDR3 DNA follows: TGTGCCACCAAGGGCACAGATACGCAGTATTTT. It translates to CATKGTDTQYF.

The chain employs TRBV28 and TRBJ2-3, with TRBD1 matching 10 bases. The CDR3 runs to 16 residues. The V and J ends lost 3 bases and 2 bases, in that order; junction bases with no gene match: 5. CDR1 is MDHEN, CDR2 SYDVKM, per germline. CDR3 DNA sequence: TGTGCCAGCAGTTTGGGACAGGGGATCAACACAGATACGCAGTATTTT. Protein sequence: CASSLGQGINTDTQYF.

The chain employs TRBV4-2 and TRBJ2-5; D may be TRBD1 (5 bases). There are 16 residues in the CDR3. The V and J ends lost 5 bases and 5 bases respectively, with 21 bases between them. Germline V gene data show CDR1 as LGHNA and CDR2 as YNFKEQ. This CDR3 is CASSKLRVGSMETQYF. The DNA of the CDR3 is TGTGCCAGCAGCAAACTCAGGGTAGGCAGTATGGAGACCCAGTACTTC.

This clonotype was found many times. This chain links TRBV7-2 with TRBJ2-5; 9 positions agree with TRBD2. This CDR3 has 15 amino acids. Losses at the gene ends were 3 bases for V and 5 bases for J; bases not matched to a gene: 7. Germline-derived CDR1 and CDR2 are SGHTA and FQGNSA. The DNA of the CDR3 is TGTGCCAGCAGCTTGGTCGGCGGGGGGGCGGAGACCCAGTACTTC. Protein product: CASSLVGGGAETQYF. Full variable domain (outside the CDR3, taken from reference TRBV7-2 and TRBJ2-5): GAGVSQSPSNKVTEKGKDVELRCDPISGHTALYWYRQSLGQGLEFLIYFQGNSAPDKSGLPSDRFSAERTGGSVSTLTIQRTQQEDSAVYLCASSLVGGGAETQYFGPGTRLLVL.

V usage is TRBV20-1 and J usage is TRBJ1-3, with D hard to call. Germline V lookup: CDR1 DFQATT, CDR2 SNEGSKA (reference sequence). The V end lost 8 bases, the J end lost 2 bases, and 16 bases lay between the germline ends. The CDR3 runs to 14 residues. CDR3 amino acids: CSSATESPGNTIYF. CDR3 coding DNA: TGCAGTTCCGCGACGGAGTCCCCTGGAAACACCATATATTTT.

The rearrangement joins TRBV11-3 to TRBJ1-6; tentatively, D is TRBD1 (5 bases). Trimming took 3 bases from V and 5 from J, leaving 14 bases between them. Germline V lookup: CDR1 SGHNT, CDR2 YENEEA. This CDR3 contains 16 residues. CDR3 in amino acids: CASSLFWGDDNSPLHF. CDR3 coding DNA: TGTGCCAGCAGCTTGTTTTGGGGGGATGATAATTCACCCCTCCACTTT. The full variable domain, with the rest looked up from reference TRBV11-3 and TRBJ1-6, is EAGVVQSPRYKIIEKKQPVAFWCNPISGHNTLYWYLQNLGQGPELLIRYENEEAVDDSQLPKDRFSAERLKGVDSTLKIQPAELGDSAVYLCASSLFWGDDNSPLHFGNGTRLTVT.

The V call is TRBV7-9, the J call TRBJ2-1; D unclear. Trimming stripped 8 bases from V and 2 bases from J, with 7 bases between. This CDR3 is built from 12 residues. The germline gives CDR1 SEHNR, CDR2 FQNEAQ (reference sequence). The CDR3 sequence: CASHLPYNEQFF. DNA for the CDR3: TGTGCCAGCCACCTCCCCTACAATGAGCAGTTCTTC.

The rearrangement joins TRBV27 to TRBJ2-1; TRBD1 aligns across 8 bases. The length of the CDR3 is 16 residues. Germline trimming cut 7 bases from V and 6 bases from J; bases unmatched to any gene: 14. Germline V gene lookup returns CDR1 MNHEY and CDR2 SMNVEV (reference sequence). The CDR3 bases are TGTGCCAGCAAGCGGAGGACAGGGACAACATTCAATGAGCAGTTCTTC. It specifies CASKRRTGTTFNEQFF.

The chain uses TRBV7-4 and TRBJ2-3; D may match TRBD1 or TRBD2 (5 bases each). This CDR3 contains 16 residues. Germline V gives CDR1 SGHVT, CDR2 SQSDAQ. Trimming took 5 bases from V and 1 from J, leaving 16 bases between them. The CDR3: CASSLPRDLGTDTQYF. DNA for the CDR3: TGTGCCAGCAGCCTCCCCCGGGACCTAGGCACAGATACGCAGTATTTT.

The chain has TRBV5-6 and TRBJ2-5; possibly TRBD2 for D (5 bases). CDR1 and CDR2 (germline): SGHDT, YYEEEE. This CDR3 spans 13 amino acids. Trimming stripped 4 bases from V and 5 bases from J, with 12 bases between. The CDR3 nucleotides are TGTGCCAGCAGCACAGACACGGGGGAGACCCAGTACTTC. It codes for CASSTDTGETQYF.

This clonotype was seen a handful of times. This chain joins TRBV27 and TRBJ2-7; D assignment may be TRBD1 or TRBD2 (5 bases each). CDR3 length equals 13 residues. In germline, CDR1 is MNHEY, CDR2 SMNVEV (reference sequence). With 7 bases removed from V and 2 bases from J, the gap between germline ends came to 12 bases. CDR3 loop: CASTRGVTYEQYF. The CDR3 DNA follows: TGTGCCAGCACCCGAGGGGTAACCTACGAGCAGTACTTC.

The gene calls are TRBV7-9 and TRBJ2-1, with TRBD2 as a possible D gene (5 bases). The ends were cut back, 4 bases at V and 4 bases at J, with 20 bases in the middle. Germline V gene lookup returns CDR1 SEHNR and CDR2 FQNEAQ (reference sequence). This CDR3 spans 17 amino acids. The CDR3 sequence is CASSSTTSGPRYNEQFF. The CDR3 coding sequence is TGTGCCAGCAGCTCAACGACAAGCGGCCCGAGGTACAATGAGCAGTTCTTC.

The chain combines TRBV12-3 or TRBV12-4 with TRBJ2-5; D not resolved. Between the trimmed V and J ends, which lost 5 bases and 0 bases, there was a span of 13 bases. This CDR3 comprises 15 residues. This chain's CDR3 is CASSTPKMYQETQYF. Here the CDR3 DNA reads TGTGCCAGCAGTACCCCGAAAATGTACCAAGAGACCCAGTACTTC.

The chain uses TRBV4-2 and TRBJ1-5; D is undetermined. Germline-derived CDR1 and CDR2 are LGHNA and YNFKEQ. The CDR3 consists of 13 residues. Trimming left V 0 bases short and J 7 bases short, with 7 bases between. The CDR3 reads CASSQDYLQPQHF. Written as DNA, the CDR3 is TGTGCCAGCAGCCAAGATTATTTACAGCCCCAGCATTTT.

The rearrangement joins TRBV11-2 to TRBJ2-1; TRBD2 matches 7 bases. V gave up 4 bases and J gave up 7 bases; unmatched junction bases: 10. This CDR3 comprises 15 residues. Looked up from germline, CDR1 is SGHAT and CDR2 is FQNNGV. CDR3 nucleotides: TGTGCCAGCAGCTCGAGACTAGCAGGGCGGAATGAGCAGTTCTTC. It yields the protein CASSSRLAGRNEQFF.

The chain couples TRBV12-3 or TRBV12-4 to TRBJ2-1; TRBD1 matches 8 bases. The J segment lost 5 bases and the V segment lost 5 bases, leaving 8 bases of the junction unmatched. The CDR3 loop spans 15 amino acids. CDR3 protein: CASSRSWTGNNEQFF. The DNA of the CDR3 is TGTGCCAGCAGTCGTTCCTGGACAGGGAACAATGAGCAGTTCTTC.